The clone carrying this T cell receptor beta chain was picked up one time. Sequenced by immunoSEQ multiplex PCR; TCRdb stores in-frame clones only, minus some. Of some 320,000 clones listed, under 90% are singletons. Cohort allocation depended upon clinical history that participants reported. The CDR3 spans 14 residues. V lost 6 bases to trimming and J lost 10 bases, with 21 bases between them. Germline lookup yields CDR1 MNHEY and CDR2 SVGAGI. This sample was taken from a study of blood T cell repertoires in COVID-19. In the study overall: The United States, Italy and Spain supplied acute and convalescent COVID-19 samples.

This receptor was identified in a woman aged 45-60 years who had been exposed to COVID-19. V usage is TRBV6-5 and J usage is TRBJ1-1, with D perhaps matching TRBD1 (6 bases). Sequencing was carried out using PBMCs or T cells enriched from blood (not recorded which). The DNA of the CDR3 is TGTGCCAGCAGGAGCAGTAGACAGGTAGGGCGAGCTTTCTTT. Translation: CASRSSRQVGRAFF.